Each of the 8 T cell receptor beta chains below was sequenced from the same sample in a study of early stage breast cancer tumors. Assay: immunoSEQ multiplex PCR; the TCRdb copy retains only in-frame clones and omits some. The table includes tens of thousands of clones, around 80% detected once. Sequenced input: blood. The receptors originated from a person in their forties with breast cancer.

The gene calls are TRBV11-2 and TRBJ2-3, with a possible D match to TRBD2 (6 bases). This CDR3 has 16 residues. CDR1 and CDR2 (germline): SGHAT, FQNNGV. Trimming pared 0 bases from V and 0 bases from J, leaving 10 bases between. CDR3 DNA: TGTGCCAGCAGCTTAGAGGGGGGACTGAGCACAGATACGCAGTATTTT. This translates into CASSLEGGLSTDTQYF.

This chain uses TRBV4-2 with TRBJ1-5; 10 bases align to TRBD1. V lost 4 bases, J lost 3 bases, and 3 bases stayed unmatched. Germline V CDR1 and CDR2: LGHNA, YNFKEQ. The CDR3 contains 15 residues. This CDR3 reads CASSPGQGYNQPQHF. The CDR3 bases are TGTGCCAGCAGCCCGGGACAGGGGTACAATCAGCCCCAGCATTTT.

This chain connects TRBV11-2 to TRBJ2-5; D uncertain. The V gene lost 1 base and the J gene lost 7 bases, with 10 bases spanning the gap. CDR3 length: 13 residues. CDR1 and CDR2 (germline): SGHAT, FQNNGV. The CDR3 DNA is TGTGCCAGCAGCTTAGTTTCTGGGCGGACCCAGTACTTC. This codes for CASSLVSGRTQYF. Full variable domain (remainder filled in from reference TRBV11-2 and TRBJ2-5): EAGVAQSPRYKIIEKRQSVAFWCNPISGHATLYWYQQILGQGPKLLIQFQNNGVVDDSQLPKDRFSAERLKGVDSTLKIQPAKLEDSAVYLCASSLVSGRTQYFGPGTRLLVL.

This clone was counted between two and nine times. The chain employs TRBV18 and TRBJ2-2, with D perhaps matching TRBD2 (5 bases). The CDR3 sequence is 16 residues long. Trimming removed 6 bases from V and 4 bases from J, with 18 bases in between. CDR1 and CDR2 (germline): KGHSH, LQKENI. DNA of the CDR3: TGTGCCAGCTCGCCGGACTCAACGAAAGCCACCGGGGAGCTGTTTTTT. Residues: CASSPDSTKATGELFF.

The genes are TRBV11-2 and TRBJ2-1; D assignment may be TRBD1 or TRBD2 (6 bases each). CDR1 SGHAT and CDR2 FQNNGV come from the germline V gene. The V and J ends lost 5 bases and 5 bases respectively, with 13 bases between them. This CDR3 has 14 amino acids. In DNA form, the CDR3 reads TGTGCCAGCAGCCCGGGGGCGCACGACAATGAGCAGTTCTTC. Translation: CASSPGAHDNEQFF.

The chain joins TRBV27 to TRBJ2-6; D is undetermined. Trimming took 5 bases from V and 2 from J, leaving 10 bases between them. CDR1 is MNHEY and CDR2 is SMNVEV in the germline V gene (reference sequence). CDR3 length: 15 amino acids. As DNA, the CDR3 is TGTGCCAGCAGTAAAGTTTTTACTGGGGCCAACGTCCTGACTTTC. It is translated as CASSKVFTGANVLTF.

The rearrangement joins TRBV29-1 to TRBJ2-7, with TRBD2 matching over 11 bases. The CDR3 has 15 amino acids. The germline CDR1 and CDR2 sequences are SQVTM and ANQGSEA. The junction had 7 bases not matched to a gene; V was cut back by 1 base and J by 5 bases. The CDR3 sequence is CSVEVATSGENEQYF. CDR3 bases: TGCAGCGTTGAAGTCGCGACTAGCGGGGAGAACGAGCAGTACTTC.

The chain recombines TRBV19 with TRBJ2-2, with D uncertain. Deletions cut 7 bases from V and 2 bases from J, with 11 bases between. The germline V gene has CDR1 LNHDA and CDR2 SQIVND (reference sequence). CDR3 size: 14 residues. CDR3 bases: TGTGCCAGTAACCGGCAGGTTAACACCGGGGAGCTGTTTTTT. This translates into CASNRQVNTGELFF.